This T cell receptor beta chain was sequenced in a study of shared clonotypes between healthy human individuals. Study information: Per donor, three plates held CD4 naive cells, three held CD4 memory, two held CD8 naive and one held CD8 memory. General study results and limits: Non-shared clonotypes showed lower generation probabilities than clonotypes common to all four donors. Memory subsets generally showed lower estimated richness than naive subsets.

Only in-frame clones appear in the TCRdb table, and some are missing; sequencing was by immunoSEQ multiplex PCR. The table includes about 1.5 million clones, roughly 97% detected once. The CDR3 runs 15 residues. J lost 2 bases, V lost 0 bases, and 4 bases had no gene match. CDR1 and CDR2 (germline): SGHTA, FQGTGA. Details on this clone: Antigen specificity is unknown.

The sequence was collected from a man aged 25-40 years in good health. This chain joins TRBV7-3 and TRBJ2-7; TRBD2 matches 7 bases. The sequenced sample consisted of naive CD4+ T cells sorted from blood. Noted subset: CD45RA+ positively selected. The CDR3 DNA follows: TGTGCCAGCAGCTTAACCCCGGGACTACCCTACGAGCAGTACTTC. Encoded protein: CASSLTPGLPYEQYF.